This T cell receptor beta chain was sequenced in a study of control samples from healthy donors and cancer patients. This table comes from immunoSEQ multiplex PCR, and its TCRdb copy is limited to in-frame clones, with some not included. The data show around 150,000 clones, around 90% seen once. The V gene lost 3 bases and the J gene lost 7 bases, with 24 bases spanning the gap. Germline CDR1 SQVTM, CDR2 ANQGSEA. This CDR3 comprises 16 residues. The sample comprised blood. J is TRBJ1-2 and V is TRBV29-1; possible D gene TRBD1, 6 bases. This clonotype was obtained from a man aged 25-45 years in good health. The CDR3, as DNA: TGCAGCGTTGACCTAACGGGCCTTGGGGGGGCTGGTGGCTACACCTTC. Translation: CSVDLTGLGGAGGYTF.